Detailed here is one TCR beta chain. No antigen is known for it. Trimming removed 5 bases from V and 9 bases from J, with 20 bases in between. Germline CDR1 SEHNR, CDR2 FQNEAQ (reference sequence). The CDR3 spans 15 residues. This entry is derived from a study of T-cell reconstitution after alpha-beta-depleted transplantation in children. Study results and caveats: T cells produced anew were the main source of T-cell counts and diversity one year after transplant. Some patients' high day-60 TCRbeta diversity was traced to surviving recipient T cells and thymic progenitors.

Unique molecular identifiers were used to barcode this TCRbeta library. TCRdb re-derived calls from the PCR reads in MiXCR, one entry per CDR3 protein. The repertoire holds 600,000 or so distinct CDR3 sequences, about 23% seen once, with around an eighth in the top ten. The material sequenced was PBMCs, mostly from graft donor cells, taken 360 days after TCRalphabeta/CD19-depleted stem cell transplant. This receptor was identified in a boy in the first two years of life who had a stem cell transplant for acute myeloid leukemia, so the T cells may come from the graft donor. V usage is TRBV7-9 and J usage is TRBJ2-1; D possibly matches TRBD1 or TRBD2 (5 bases each). CDR3 protein: CASSAKAGTKIEQFF. Here the CDR3 DNA reads TGTGCCAGCAGCGCCAAAGCCGGGACGAAGATTGAGCAGTTCTTC.